The 21 T cell receptor beta chains in this list originate from one sample, sequenced in a study of CD8 T cells in ankylosing spondylitis. TCRdb re-called the 5' RACE reads through MiXCR, storing one row per CDR3 protein. The sample consists of about 260,000 distinct CDR3 sequences, 24% of them appearing once. Sample: blood, either unsorted or a sorted T cell fraction (not recorded which). These receptors originate from a male donor with ankylosing spondylitis or in good health (not recorded which).

The chain recombines TRBV12-3 or TRBV12-4 with TRBJ2-7; either TRBD1 or TRBD2 may fit D (5 bases each). V was cut by 5 bases and J by 4 bases, with 15 bases left in between. CDR3 size: 14 residues. Here the CDR3 reads CASSPGRKKYEQYF. As DNA, the CDR3 is TGTGCCAGCAGTCCGGGACGGAAGAAATACGAGCAGTACTTC.

This clonotype was seen repeatedly, ten times or more. The CDR3 spells CASSLDIGETQYF. In DNA form, the CDR3 reads TGTGCCAGCAGTTTGGACATTGGGGAGACCCAGTACTTC. The V and J genes are TRBV12-3 or TRBV12-4 and TRBJ2-5; perhaps TRBD1 as D (5 bases). This CDR3 region has 13 residues. V was trimmed by 3 bases and J by 5 bases, leaving 10 bases between them.

This clonotype came up many times. The chain uses TRBV7-8 and TRBJ1-6; TRBD1 aligns across 7 bases. The CDR3 runs 14 residues. Trimming took 5 bases from V and 12 from J; bases not matched to a gene: 10. The V gene's germline CDR1 is SGHVS and CDR2 FQNEAQ. The chain's CDR3 is CASSERGRVGPLHF. The CDR3 DNA reads TGTGCCAGCAGCGAAAGGGGGCGGGTGGGACCCCTCCACTTT.

J is TRBJ2-6 and V is TRBV7-2; 12 positions agree with TRBD1. V was clipped by 4 bases and J by 4 bases; unmatched bases: 11. CDR1 and CDR2 from the germline V gene are SGHTA and FQGNSA. The CDR3 loop spans 19 amino acids. The CDR3 protein is CASSSAGTGGPEGANVLTF. CDR3 DNA sequence: TGTGCCAGCAGCTCAGCCGGGACAGGGGGCCCGGAAGGGGCCAACGTCCTGACTTTC.

This clonotype was counted ten times or more. This chain links TRBV20-1 with TRBJ2-7; D not resolved. This CDR3 has 12 residues. Germline CDR1 reads DFQATT; CDR2 reads SNEGSKA (reference sequence). The V gene lost 5 bases and the J gene lost 7 bases, with 15 bases spanning the gap. The CDR3 sequence: CSAGRLPREQYF. The CDR3 DNA follows: TGCAGTGCTGGTAGACTGCCACGAGAGCAGTACTTC.

This clonotype appeared a few times. The chain uses TRBV20-1 and TRBJ1-5; 8 bases are a match to TRBD1. The CDR3 is 10 residues long. V shed 5 bases and J 13 bases; nucleotides not matched to a gene: 4. Per germline, CDR1 DFQATT and CDR2 SNEGSKA (reference sequence). Written as DNA, the CDR3 is TGCAGTGCTCGGCGACAGGGGCAGCATTTT. This gives the protein CSARRQGQHF.

The J gene is TRBJ1-2, the V gene TRBV15, with D hard to call. Germline lookup yields CDR1 LNHNV and CDR2 YYDKDF (reference sequence). V lost 0 bases, J lost 5 bases, and 7 bases lay in between. The CDR3 sequence is 13 residues long. The CDR3 region has the DNA TGTGCCACCAGCAGAGATCCAAATTATGGCTACACCTTC. Translated: CATSRDPNYGYTF.

The chain combines TRBV10-1 with TRBJ2-7; D gene ambiguous. Trimming pared 0 bases from V and 7 bases from J, leaving 7 bases between. Germline V gene data show CDR1 as WNHNN and CDR2 as SYGVQD (reference sequence). The CDR3 has 12 residues. CDR3 loop: CASSESSWEQYF. The CDR3, as DNA: TGCGCCAGCAGTGAGTCGTCGTGGGAGCAGTACTTC.

This sequence joins TRBV6-2 or TRBV6-3 and TRBJ2-7, with 8 bases matching TRBD2. CDR1 is MNHEY, CDR2 SVGEGT, per germline. The CDR3 spans 15 residues. V dropped 3 bases and J dropped 4; count of bases not matched to a gene: 8. The CDR3 DNA follows: TGTGCCAGCAGTTATCGAGGACTAGCCCTATACGAGCAGTACTTC. This sequence encodes CASSYRGLALYEQYF.

Many counts were recorded for this clonotype. The V gene is TRBV5-1, the J gene TRBJ2-1; tentatively, D is TRBD2 (6 bases). Trimming stripped 1 base from V and 10 bases from J, with 18 bases between. CDR1 and CDR2 from the germline V gene are SGHRS and YFSETQ. CDR3 size: 15 residues. The CDR3 is CASSLTGHPGAEQFF. CDR3 sequence (DNA): TGCGCCAGCAGCTTGACTGGGCACCCGGGAGCGGAGCAGTTCTTC.

The rearrangement links TRBV7-2 to TRBJ2-1; D perhaps matches TRBD2 (5 bases). There are 15 residues in the CDR3. Germline CDR1 and CDR2: SGHTA and FQGNSA. Deletions cut 3 bases from V and 2 bases from J, with 11 bases between. In nucleotides, the CDR3 is TGTGCCAGCAGCTTGGGCGCGGGCACCTACAATGAGCAGTTCTTC. Residues: CASSLGAGTYNEQFF. Complete variable domain (other parts from reference TRBV7-2 and TRBJ2-1): GAGVSQSPSNKVTEKGKDVELRCDPISGHTALYWYRQSLGQGLEFLIYFQGNSAPDKSGLPSDRFSAERTGGSVSTLTIQRTQQEDSAVYLCASSLGAGTYNEQFFGPGTRLTVL.

This clonotype occurred a few times. The rearrangement joins TRBV7-3 to TRBJ2-6; 8 nucleotides match TRBD1. The V segment lost 4 bases and the J segment 4 bases; nucleotides outside the gene matches: 9. CDR1 is SGHTA, CDR2 FQGTGA, per germline. CDR3 length: 17 residues. CDR3: CASSSPLTGVGANVLTF. CDR3 DNA: TGTGCCAGCAGCTCGCCCCTGACAGGGGTCGGGGCCAACGTCCTGACTTTC. The complete variable domain, with remaining parts taken from reference TRBV7-3 and TRBJ2-6, reads GAGVSQTPSNKVTEKGKYVELRCDPISGHTALYWYRQSLGQGPEFLIYFQGTGAADDSGLPNDRFFAVRPEGSVSTLKIQRTERGDSAVYLCASSSPLTGVGANVLTFGAGSRLTVL.

This clonotype was observed many times. The rearrangement joins TRBV20-1 to TRBJ1-6; D is unclear. Looked up from germline, CDR1 is DFQATT and CDR2 is SNEGSKA (reference sequence). The CDR3 is 14 amino acids. Trimming removed 0 bases at V and 0 bases at J, with 3 bases between. The CDR3 is CSAREGSYNSPLHF. DNA for the CDR3: TGCAGTGCTAGAGAGGGCTCCTATAATTCACCCCTCCACTTT.

This clonotype has just a few counts. The V gene is TRBV20-1, the J gene TRBJ2-7; TRBD1 is a possible D gene (6 bases). The CDR3 has 15 amino acids. Trimming left V 0 bases short and J 5 bases short, with 17 bases between. In germline, CDR1 is DFQATT, CDR2 SNEGSKA (reference sequence). The CDR3 region has the DNA TGCAGTGCTAGAGATTCAGGGGCGCAGAGGGACGAGCAGTACTTC. It specifies CSARDSGAQRDEQYF.

At least ten counts were recorded for this clonotype. This chain uses TRBV24-1 with TRBJ1-1, with 7 bases lining up with TRBD1. Germline loops: CDR1 KGHDR, CDR2 SFDVKD. The CDR3 extends over 15 amino acids. Trimming took 4 bases from V and 3 from J; bases not matched to a gene: 7. The CDR3, as DNA: TGTGCCACCAGTGACCCTCAAACAGGGGACACTGAAGCTTTCTTT. This translates into CATSDPQTGDTEAFF.

This clonotype was counted many times. This rearrangement joins TRBV3-1 to TRBJ2-1, with 9 bases that match TRBD2. The CDR3 length is 14 residues. With V trimmed by 4 bases and J by 6 bases, 4 bases remained unmatched. Per germline, CDR1 LGHDT and CDR2 YNNKEL (reference sequence). The CDR3 here is CASSLSGGPNEQFF. DNA for the CDR3: TGTGCCAGCAGCCTTAGCGGGGGACCCAATGAGCAGTTCTTC.

V and J are TRBV6-2 or TRBV6-3 and TRBJ2-1; TRBD2 agrees at 9 bases. CDR3 length equals 18 residues. Trimming cost V 2 bases and J 0 bases; bases outside gene matches: 8. Germline CDR1 and CDR2: MNHEY and SVGEGT. CDR3 coding DNA: TGTGCCAGCAGTTACCTCCTAGCGGGGCGAAACTCCTACAATGAGCAGTTCTTC. This encodes CASSYLLAGRNSYNEQFF.

The gene calls are TRBV12-3 or TRBV12-4 and TRBJ2-7; 7 bases are a match to TRBD1. The CDR3 contains 14 residues. Trimming took 6 bases from V and 5 from J; bases not matched to a gene: 10. The CDR3 DNA reads as TGTGCCAGCAGACTTTCGACAGGGTCCAACGAGCAGTACTTC. Protein sequence: CASRLSTGSNEQYF.

The rearrangement joins TRBV20-1 to TRBJ2-2, with D perhaps TRBD2 (7 bases). V was trimmed by 4 bases and J by 5 bases, leaving 11 bases between them. Germline V gene lookup returns CDR1 DFQATT and CDR2 SNEGSKA (reference sequence). The CDR3 spans 13 residues. The CDR3 loop is CSAKAGATGELFF. The CDR3 nucleotides are TGCAGTGCTAAGGCGGGGGCTACCGGGGAGCTGTTTTTT.

This clonotype has only one observation. The chain has TRBV10-3 and TRBJ2-3, with D possibly being TRBD2 (7 bases). Per the germline V gene, CDR1 is ENHRY and CDR2 is SYGVKD. This CDR3 comprises 17 residues. Trimming cost V 3 bases and J 0 bases, with 16 bases left between them. The CDR3 DNA reads as TGTGCCATCAGTGATGATGACGGGGGGCTTAGCACAGATACGCAGTATTTT. Encoded protein: CAISDDDGGLSTDTQYF.

The rearrangement joins TRBV7-2 to TRBJ2-1; 10 bases agree with TRBD2. The germline V gene encodes CDR1 SGHTA and CDR2 FQGNSA. This CDR3 contains 15 residues. The V and J ends lost 5 bases and 5 bases, in that order; junction bases with no gene match: 6. In DNA, the CDR3 is TGTGCCAGCAGCGATGGACTAGCGGTGAACAATGAGCAGTTCTTC. It codes for CASSDGLAVNNEQFF.